Below, 18 T cell receptor beta chains from the same sample are listed, as sequenced in a study of blood T cell repertoires in COVID-19. The method was immunoSEQ multiplex PCR; TCRdb's version includes in-frame clones alone and lacks a portion of them. The repertoire holds some 150,000 clones, with 80% to 90% as singletons. Sample: peripheral blood. Receptors were obtained from an older woman with acute or convalescent COVID-19.

V and J are TRBV7-9 and TRBJ1-6; no clear D. The CDR3 runs to 15 residues. V shed 0 bases and J shed 0 bases, with 3 bases lying between them. The germline V gene encodes CDR1 SEHNR and CDR2 FQNEAQ (reference sequence). The chain's CDR3 is CASSLASSYNSPLHF. The CDR3 DNA reads TGTGCCAGCAGCTTAGCGAGCTCCTATAATTCACCCCTCCACTTT.

V gene TRBV28 combines with J gene TRBJ2-7, with 10 bases lining up with TRBD1. This CDR3 is built from 14 residues. Germline V lookup: CDR1 MDHEN, CDR2 SYDVKM. Germline trimming cut 6 bases from V and 8 bases from J; bases unmatched to any gene: 10. CDR3 amino acids: CASRPATGGQKQYF. In DNA form, the CDR3 reads TGTGCCAGCAGGCCCGCGACAGGGGGCCAGAAGCAGTACTTC.

This clone showed up just once. The chain has TRBV3-1 (or the pseudogene TRBV3-2) and TRBJ1-5; 10 bases are a match to TRBD1. The germline gives CDR1 LGHDT, CDR2 YNNKEL (reference sequence). V shed 6 bases, J shed 5 bases, and the junction held 4 bases outside the gene matches. The length of the CDR3 is 14 residues. CDR3 protein: CASSPGTGDQPQHF. CDR3 sequence (DNA): TGTGCCAGCAGTCCCGGGACAGGGGATCAGCCCCAGCATTTT.

J is TRBJ1-3 and V is TRBV9, with a possible D match to TRBD1 (6 bases). The germline V gene encodes CDR1 SGDLS and CDR2 YYNGEE. The CDR3 has 15 residues. Trimming cost V 3 bases and J 2 bases, with 12 bases left between them. The CDR3 protein is CASSGAGDTGNTIYF. The CDR3 DNA is TGTGCCAGCAGCGGCGCAGGGGATACTGGAAACACCATATATTTT.

The rearrangement uses TRBV27 and TRBJ1-2; 9 positions agree with TRBD1. CDR3 length equals 13 residues. The ends lost 6 bases at V and 8 bases at J; junction bases unmatched: 7. Looked up from germline, CDR1 is MNHEY and CDR2 is SMNVEV (reference sequence). CDR3 sequence reads: CASSYTGTGGYTF. DNA of the CDR3: TGTGCCAGCAGCTACACCGGGACAGGGGGCTACACCTTC.

This chain connects TRBV25-1 to TRBJ1-1, with D perhaps TRBD1 (5 bases). This CDR3 contains 13 residues. In germline, CDR1 is MGHDK, CDR2 SYGVNS. V dropped 5 bases and J dropped 3 bases, with 10 bases sitting between them. The CDR3 DNA reads as TGTGCCAGCAGTCCCGGGGGAGACACTGAAGCTTTCTTT. Translating gives CASSPGGDTEAFF.

The chain uses TRBV7-9 and TRBJ1-4, with D possibly matching TRBD1 (5 bases). The V gene's germline CDR1 is SEHNR and CDR2 FQNEAQ (reference sequence). This CDR3 has 16 amino acids. Trimming removed 2 bases at V and 1 base at J, with 11 bases between. CDR3 sequence (DNA): TGTGCCAGCAGCTTAATCCCCGGGGGAACTAATGAAAAACTGTTTTTT. This codes for CASSLIPGGTNEKLFF.

The chain has TRBV28 and TRBJ2-3; 7 nucleotides match TRBD1. This CDR3 has 15 amino acids. Germline CDR1 reads MDHEN; CDR2 reads SYDVKM. The junction had 4 bases not matched to a gene; V was cut back by 4 bases and J by 0 bases. The CDR3 coding sequence is TGTGCCAGCAGTTATGGGACAGCAAGCACAGATACGCAGTATTTT. Translation: CASSYGTASTDTQYF.

A few counts support this clone. This chain joins TRBV9 and TRBJ2-7; TRBD1 agrees at 7 bases. This CDR3 region has 15 residues. The V gene end was trimmed by 4 bases and the J gene end by 2 bases; junction bases not matched to a gene: 9. Germline CDR1 and CDR2: SGDLS and YYNGEE. CDR3 residues: CASSFRDSEPYEQYF. In nucleotides, the CDR3 is TGTGCCAGCAGCTTCCGGGACAGCGAACCCTACGAGCAGTACTTC.

The chain uses TRBV28 and TRBJ1-5; 9 bases are shared with TRBD1. V lost 5 bases and J lost 4; bases outside the gene matches: 6. From germline, CDR1 is MDHEN and CDR2 SYDVKM. The CDR3 sequence is 15 residues long. DNA for the CDR3: TGTGCCAGCAGTCCCACAGGGGGCCTGAATCAGCCCCAGCATTTT. Amino acids: CASSPTGGLNQPQHF. Drawing the rest from reference TRBV28 and TRBJ1-5, the complete variable domain is DVKVTQSSRYLVKRTGEKVFLECVQDMDHENMFWYRQDPGLGLRLIYFSYDVKMKEKGDIPEGYSVSREKKERFSLILESASTNQTSMYLCASSPTGGLNQPQHFGDGTRLSIL.

The chain links TRBV7-2 to TRBJ2-1; TRBD2 matches 7 bases. Unmatched junction bases numbered 5, after V lost 5 bases and J lost 1 base. CDR1 is SGHTA, CDR2 FQGNSA, per germline. The CDR3 totals 15 residues. The CDR3: CASSEGRGSYNEQFF. DNA for the CDR3: TGTGCCAGCAGCGAGGGGCGGGGGTCCTACAATGAGCAGTTCTTC.

The chain combines TRBV19 with TRBJ2-3, with 8 bases matching TRBD2. This CDR3 comprises 15 residues. J lost 4 bases, V lost 1 base, and 4 bases had no gene match. Germline loops: CDR1 LNHDA, CDR2 SQIVND (reference sequence). CDR3 DNA sequence: TGTGCCAGTAGTATAGCGGGGGGGCCGCCAGATACGCAGTATTTT. Translating it yields CASSIAGGPPDTQYF.

The chain links TRBV29-1 to TRBJ1-1; weak D call: TRBD1 (5 bases). V was pared by 7 bases and J by 4 bases, with 13 bases between. Germline V lookup: CDR1 SQVTM, CDR2 ANQGSEA. The CDR3 has 12 residues. The CDR3 here is CSGAQDTTEAFF. The CDR3 nucleotides are TGCAGCGGGGCACAGGACACCACTGAAGCTTTCTTT.

The chain combines TRBV4-3 with TRBJ1-2, with a weak D call TRBD1 (6 bases). The CDR3 runs to 16 residues. Germline V CDR1 and CDR2: LGHNA, YSLEER. The ends were cut back, 0 bases at V and 8 bases at J, with 19 bases in the middle. CDR3 sequence (DNA): TGCGCCAGCAGCCAAGATCTCAGTTACAGGGTTGGAGGCTACACCTTC. It encodes CASSQDLSYRVGGYTF.

The chain is built from TRBV5-1 and TRBJ1-2; 7 bases line up with TRBD1. CDR3 size: 15 residues. Germline trimming cut 3 bases from V and 4 bases from J; bases unmatched to any gene: 9. CDR1 and CDR2 (germline): SGHRS, YFSETQ. The CDR3 loop is CASSSETRGIYGYTF. The CDR3 DNA sequence: TGCGCCAGCAGCTCCGAGACCAGGGGGATCTATGGCTACACCTTC.

V usage is TRBV24-1 and J usage is TRBJ2-5; D perhaps matches TRBD2 (6 bases). The CDR3 consists of 14 residues. V gave up 4 bases and J gave up 3 bases, with 11 bases separating them. CDR1 and CDR2 (germline): KGHDR, SFDVKD. CDR3 coding DNA: TGTGCCACCAGTGACGGGACTCCTAAAGAGACCCAGTACTTC. Amino acids: CATSDGTPKETQYF.

This chain connects TRBV30 to TRBJ1-2, with D perhaps TRBD1 (5 bases). Germline values: CDR1 GTSNPN, CDR2 SVGIG (reference sequence). The CDR3 runs 13 residues. Trimming shortened V by 0 bases and J by 6 bases, and 11 bases separated the two germline ends. CDR3 DNA sequence: TGTGCCTGGAGTGTACGGGGGGGACATGGCTACACCTTC. This gives the protein CAWSVRGGHGYTF.

V and J are TRBV6-1 and TRBJ1-2; D ambiguous. Germline V lookup: CDR1 MNHNS, CDR2 SASEGT. Trimming removed 2 bases from V and 7 bases from J, with 23 bases in between. The CDR3 runs 17 residues. In nucleotides, the CDR3 is TGTGCCAGCAGTGAATCCTTATCAGGAGGTGCTTGGAGTGGCTACACCTTC. Translation: CASSESLSGGAWSGYTF.